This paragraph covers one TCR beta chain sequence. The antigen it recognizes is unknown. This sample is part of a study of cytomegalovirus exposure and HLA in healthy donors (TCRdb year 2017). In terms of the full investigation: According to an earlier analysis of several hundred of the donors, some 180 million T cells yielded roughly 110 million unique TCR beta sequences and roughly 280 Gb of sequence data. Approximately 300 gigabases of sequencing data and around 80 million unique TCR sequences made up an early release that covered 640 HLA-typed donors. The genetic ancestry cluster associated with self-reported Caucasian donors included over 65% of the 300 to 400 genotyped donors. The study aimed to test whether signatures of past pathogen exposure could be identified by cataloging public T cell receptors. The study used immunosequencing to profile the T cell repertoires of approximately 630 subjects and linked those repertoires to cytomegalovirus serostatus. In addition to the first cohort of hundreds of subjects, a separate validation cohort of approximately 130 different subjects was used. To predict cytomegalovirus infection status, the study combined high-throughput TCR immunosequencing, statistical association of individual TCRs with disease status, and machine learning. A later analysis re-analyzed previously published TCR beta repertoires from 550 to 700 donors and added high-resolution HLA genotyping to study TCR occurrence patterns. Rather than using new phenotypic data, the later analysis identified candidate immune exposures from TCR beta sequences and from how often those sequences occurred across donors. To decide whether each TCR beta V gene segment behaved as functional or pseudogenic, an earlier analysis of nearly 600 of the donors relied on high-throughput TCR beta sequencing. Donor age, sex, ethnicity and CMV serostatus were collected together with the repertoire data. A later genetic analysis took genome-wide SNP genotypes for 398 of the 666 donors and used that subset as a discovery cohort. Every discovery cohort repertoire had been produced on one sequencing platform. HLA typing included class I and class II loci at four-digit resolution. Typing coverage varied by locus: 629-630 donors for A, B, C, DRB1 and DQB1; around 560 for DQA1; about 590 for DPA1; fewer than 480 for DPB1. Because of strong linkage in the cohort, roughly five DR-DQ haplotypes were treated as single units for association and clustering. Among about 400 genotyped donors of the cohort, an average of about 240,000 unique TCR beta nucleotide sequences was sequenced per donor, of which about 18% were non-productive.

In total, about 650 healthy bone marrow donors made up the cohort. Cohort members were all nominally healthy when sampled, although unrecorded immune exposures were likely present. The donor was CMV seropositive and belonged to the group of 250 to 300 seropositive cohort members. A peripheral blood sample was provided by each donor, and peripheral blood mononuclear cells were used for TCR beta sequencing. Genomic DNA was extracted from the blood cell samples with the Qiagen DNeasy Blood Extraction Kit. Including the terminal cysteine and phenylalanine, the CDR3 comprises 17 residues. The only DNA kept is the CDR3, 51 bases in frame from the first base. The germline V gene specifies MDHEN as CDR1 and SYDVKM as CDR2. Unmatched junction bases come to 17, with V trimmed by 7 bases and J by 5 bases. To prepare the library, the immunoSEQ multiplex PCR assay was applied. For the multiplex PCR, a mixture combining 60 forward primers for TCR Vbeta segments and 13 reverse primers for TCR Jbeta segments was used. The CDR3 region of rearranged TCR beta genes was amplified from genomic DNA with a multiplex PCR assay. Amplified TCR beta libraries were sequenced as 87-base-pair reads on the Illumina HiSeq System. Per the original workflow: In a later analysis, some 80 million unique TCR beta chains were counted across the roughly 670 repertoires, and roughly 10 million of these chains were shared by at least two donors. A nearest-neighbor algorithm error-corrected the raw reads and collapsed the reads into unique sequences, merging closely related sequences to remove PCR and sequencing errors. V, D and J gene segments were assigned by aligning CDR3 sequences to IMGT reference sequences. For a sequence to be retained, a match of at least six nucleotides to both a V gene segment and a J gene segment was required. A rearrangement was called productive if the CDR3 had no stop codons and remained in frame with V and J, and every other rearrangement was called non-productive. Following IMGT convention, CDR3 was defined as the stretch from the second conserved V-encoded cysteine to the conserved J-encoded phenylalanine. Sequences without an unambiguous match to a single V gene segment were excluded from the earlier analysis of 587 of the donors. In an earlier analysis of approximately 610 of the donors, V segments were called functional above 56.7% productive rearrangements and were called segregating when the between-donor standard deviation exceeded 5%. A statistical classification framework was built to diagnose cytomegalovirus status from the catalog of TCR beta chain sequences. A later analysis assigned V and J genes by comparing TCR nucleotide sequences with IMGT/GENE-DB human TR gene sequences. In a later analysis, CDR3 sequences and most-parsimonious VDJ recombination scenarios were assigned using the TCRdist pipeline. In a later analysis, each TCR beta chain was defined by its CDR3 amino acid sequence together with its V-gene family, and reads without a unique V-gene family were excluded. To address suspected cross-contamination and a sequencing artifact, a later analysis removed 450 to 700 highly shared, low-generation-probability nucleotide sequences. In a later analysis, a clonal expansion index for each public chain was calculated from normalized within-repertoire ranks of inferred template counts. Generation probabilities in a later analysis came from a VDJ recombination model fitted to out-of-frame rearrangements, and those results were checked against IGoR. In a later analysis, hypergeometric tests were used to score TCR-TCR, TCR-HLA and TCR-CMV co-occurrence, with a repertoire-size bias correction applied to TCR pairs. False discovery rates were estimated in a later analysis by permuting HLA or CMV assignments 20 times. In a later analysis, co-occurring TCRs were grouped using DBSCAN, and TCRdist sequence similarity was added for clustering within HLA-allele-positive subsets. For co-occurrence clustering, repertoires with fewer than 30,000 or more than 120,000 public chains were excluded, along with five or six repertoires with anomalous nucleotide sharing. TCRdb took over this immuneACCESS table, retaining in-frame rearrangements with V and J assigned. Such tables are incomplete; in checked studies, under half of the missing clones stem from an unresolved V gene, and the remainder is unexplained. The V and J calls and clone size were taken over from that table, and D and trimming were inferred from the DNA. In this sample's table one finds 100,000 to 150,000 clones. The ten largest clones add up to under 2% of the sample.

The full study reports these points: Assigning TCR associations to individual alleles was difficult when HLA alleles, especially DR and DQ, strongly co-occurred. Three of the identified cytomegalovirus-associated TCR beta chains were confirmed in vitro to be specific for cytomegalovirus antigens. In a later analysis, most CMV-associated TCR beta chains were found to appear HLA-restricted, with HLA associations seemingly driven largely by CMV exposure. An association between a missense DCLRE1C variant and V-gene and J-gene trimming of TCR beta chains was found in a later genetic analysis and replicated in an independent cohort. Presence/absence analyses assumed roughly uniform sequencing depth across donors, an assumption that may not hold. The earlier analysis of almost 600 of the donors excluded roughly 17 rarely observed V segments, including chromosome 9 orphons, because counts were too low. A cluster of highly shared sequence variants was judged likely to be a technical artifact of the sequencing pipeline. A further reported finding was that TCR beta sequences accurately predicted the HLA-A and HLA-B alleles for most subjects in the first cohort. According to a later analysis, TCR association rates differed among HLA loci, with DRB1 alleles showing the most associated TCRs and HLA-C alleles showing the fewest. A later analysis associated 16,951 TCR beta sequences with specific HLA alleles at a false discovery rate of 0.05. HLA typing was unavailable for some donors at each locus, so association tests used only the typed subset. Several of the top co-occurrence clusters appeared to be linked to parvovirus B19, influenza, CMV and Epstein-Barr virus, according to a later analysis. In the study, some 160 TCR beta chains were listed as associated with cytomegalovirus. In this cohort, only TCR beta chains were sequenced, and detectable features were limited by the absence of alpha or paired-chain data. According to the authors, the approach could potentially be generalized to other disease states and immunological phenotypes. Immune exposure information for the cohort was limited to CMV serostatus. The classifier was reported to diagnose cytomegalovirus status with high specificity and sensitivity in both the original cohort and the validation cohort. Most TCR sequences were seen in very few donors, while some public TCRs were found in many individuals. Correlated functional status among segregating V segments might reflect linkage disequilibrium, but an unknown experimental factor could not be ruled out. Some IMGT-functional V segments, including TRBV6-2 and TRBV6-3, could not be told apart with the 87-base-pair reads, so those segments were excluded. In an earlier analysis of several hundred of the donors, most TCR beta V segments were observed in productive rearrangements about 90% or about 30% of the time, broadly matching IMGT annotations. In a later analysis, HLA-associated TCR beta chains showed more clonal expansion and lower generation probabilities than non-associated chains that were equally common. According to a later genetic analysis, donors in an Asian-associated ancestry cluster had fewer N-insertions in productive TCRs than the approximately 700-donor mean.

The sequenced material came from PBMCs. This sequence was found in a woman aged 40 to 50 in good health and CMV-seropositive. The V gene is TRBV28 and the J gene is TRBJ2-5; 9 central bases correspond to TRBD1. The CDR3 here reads CASTYVSPGQGGETQYF. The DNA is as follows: TGTGCCAGCACCTACGTAAGCCCGGGACAGGGTGGGGAGACCCAGTACTTC.